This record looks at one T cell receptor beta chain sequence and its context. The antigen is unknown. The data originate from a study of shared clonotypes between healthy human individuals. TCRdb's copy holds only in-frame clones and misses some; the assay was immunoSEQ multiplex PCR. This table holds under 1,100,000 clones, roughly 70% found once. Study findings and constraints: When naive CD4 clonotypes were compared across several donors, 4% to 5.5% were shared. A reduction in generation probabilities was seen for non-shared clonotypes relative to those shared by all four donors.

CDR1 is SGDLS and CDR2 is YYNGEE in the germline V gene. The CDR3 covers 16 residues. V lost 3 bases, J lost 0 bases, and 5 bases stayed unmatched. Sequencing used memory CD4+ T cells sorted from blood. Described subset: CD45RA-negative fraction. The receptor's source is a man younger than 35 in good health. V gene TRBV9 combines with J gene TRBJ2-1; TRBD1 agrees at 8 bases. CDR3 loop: CASSGLQGASYNEQFF. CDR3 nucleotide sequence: TGTGCCAGCAGCGGACTTCAGGGGGCCTCCTACAATGAGCAGTTCTTC. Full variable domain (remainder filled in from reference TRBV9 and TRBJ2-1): DSGVTQTPKHLITATGQRVTLRCSPRSGDLSVYWYQQSLDQGLQFLIQYYNGEERAKGNILERFSAQQFPDLHSELNLSSLELGDSALYFCASSGLQGASYNEQFFGPGTRLTVL.